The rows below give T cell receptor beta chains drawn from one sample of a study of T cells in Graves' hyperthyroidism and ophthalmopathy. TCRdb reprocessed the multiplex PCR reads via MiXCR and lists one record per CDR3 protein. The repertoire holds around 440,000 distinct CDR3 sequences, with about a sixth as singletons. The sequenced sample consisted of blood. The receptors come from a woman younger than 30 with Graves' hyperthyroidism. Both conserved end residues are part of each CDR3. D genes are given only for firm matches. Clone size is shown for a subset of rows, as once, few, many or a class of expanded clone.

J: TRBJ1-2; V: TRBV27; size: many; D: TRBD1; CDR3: CASTPGPGQGYYGYTF; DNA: TGTGCCAGCACCCCCGGTCCGGGACAGGGATACTATGGCTACACCTTC
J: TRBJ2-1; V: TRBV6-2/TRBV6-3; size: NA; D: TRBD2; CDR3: CVSSERPTSGGGNEQFF; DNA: TGTGTCAGCAGCGAGCGCCCGACTAGCGGGGGGGGCAATGAGCAGTTCTTC
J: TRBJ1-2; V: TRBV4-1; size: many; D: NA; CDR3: CASSQLANYGYTF; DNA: TGCGCCAGCAGCCAATTAGCTAACTATGGCTACACCTTC
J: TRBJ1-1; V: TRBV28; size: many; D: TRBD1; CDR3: CASNKLTGDTEAFF; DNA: TGTGCCAGCAACAAATTGACAGGGGACACTGAAGCTTTCTTT
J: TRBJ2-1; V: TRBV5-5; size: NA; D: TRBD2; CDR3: CASSDGLAGESLLFF; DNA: TGTGCCAGCAGCGACGGACTAGCGGGAGAATCGTTGCTGTTCTTC
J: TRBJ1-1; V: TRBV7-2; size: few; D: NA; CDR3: CASSLYYFEQSEAFF; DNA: TGTGCCAGCAGCTTATATTATTTTGAACAAAGTGAAGCTTTCTTT
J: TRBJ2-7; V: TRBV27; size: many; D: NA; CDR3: CASSLRRESYEQYF; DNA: TGTGCCAGCAGTTTAAGGAGGGAGTCCTACGAGCAGTACTTC
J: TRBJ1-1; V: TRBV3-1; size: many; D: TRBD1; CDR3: CASSSTGQGGTEAFF; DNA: TGTGCCAGCAGCTCTACGGGACAGGGGGGCACTGAAGCTTTCTTT
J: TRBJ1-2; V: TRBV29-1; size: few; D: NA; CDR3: CSDADGFNGYTF; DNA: TGCAGCGACGCGGACGGCTTTAATGGCTACACCTTC
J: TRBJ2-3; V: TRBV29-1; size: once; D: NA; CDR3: CSVSQVTDTQYF; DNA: TGCAGCGTGTCCCAGGTGACAGATACGCAGTATTTT
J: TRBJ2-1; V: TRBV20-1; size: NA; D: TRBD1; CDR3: CSTARELGTGRNEQFF; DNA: TGCAGTACCGCTAGAGAGCTGGGGACAGGGCGCAATGAGCAGTTCTTC
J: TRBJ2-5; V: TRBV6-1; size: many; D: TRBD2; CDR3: CASSYRASGSETQYF; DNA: TGTGCCAGCAGTTATCGCGCTAGCGGGAGTGAGACCCAGTACTTC
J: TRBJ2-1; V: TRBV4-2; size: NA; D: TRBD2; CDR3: CASSQDLVLAGTNEQFF; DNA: TGTGCCAGCAGCCAAGATTTGGTACTAGCGGGAACGAATGAGCAGTTCTTC
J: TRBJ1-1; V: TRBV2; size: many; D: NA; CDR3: CASSGPGHGNTEAFF; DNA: TGTGCCAGCAGTGGTCCGGGACACGGGAACACTGAAGCTTTCTTT
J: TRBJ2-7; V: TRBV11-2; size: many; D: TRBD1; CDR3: CASSLTLYQGAVEQYF; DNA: TGTGCCAGCAGCTTAACCCTCTACCAGGGGGCGGTCGAGCAGTACTTC